A selection of T cell receptor beta chains follows, all from one sample in a study of response to subunit inactivated influenza vaccine. One entry per CDR3 protein results from TCRdb running MiXCR on the RT-PCR reads. Of 450,000 to 700,000 distinct CDR3 sequences listed, approximately 14% are singletons. This specimen consisted of PBMCs from blood, obtained roughly 12 days after vaccination. The origin of the receptors is a man aged 50-59 years who received an inactivated influenza vaccine. The CDR3 runs from the conserved cysteine through the conserved F or W. D genes are given only for firm matches. Rows give clone size only sometimes, using once, few, many, or a class for an expanded clone.

d_gene: -
v_gene: TRBV15
j_gene: TRBJ1-4
abundance: -
CDR3nt: TGTGCCACCAGCAGAGACCAGGGAGTTAATGAAAAACTGTTTTTT
CDR3aa: CATSRDQGVNEKLFF

d_gene: TRBD1
v_gene: TRBV19
j_gene: TRBJ2-1
abundance: few
CDR3nt: TGTGCCAGTAGTATTCCAGGGGGAAACGAGCAGTTCTTC
CDR3aa: CASSIPGGNEQFF

d_gene: -
v_gene: TRBV11-2
j_gene: TRBJ1-1
abundance: -
CDR3nt: TGTGCCAGCAGCTTAGAGCTCATGAACACTGAAGCTTTCTTT
CDR3aa: CASSLELMNTEAFF

d_gene: -
v_gene: TRBV7-2
j_gene: TRBJ2-7
abundance: many
CDR3nt: TGTGCCAGCAGCTTTTCTGTCCACGAGCAGTACTTC
CDR3aa: CASSFSVHEQYF

d_gene: -
v_gene: TRBV27
j_gene: TRBJ1-5
abundance: few
CDR3nt: TGTGCCAGCAGCCGAGGGGGGGATCAGCCCCAGCATTTT
CDR3aa: CASSRGGDQPQHF

d_gene: TRBD2
v_gene: TRBV7-2
j_gene: TRBJ2-7
abundance: few
CDR3nt: TGTGCCAGCAGCGATCGGACTAGCGGGAGCCCCTACGAGCAGTACTTC
CDR3aa: CASSDRTSGSPYEQYF

d_gene: -
v_gene: TRBV5-1
j_gene: TRBJ2-3
abundance: few
CDR3nt: TGCGCCAGCAGCTTGGCCGGAGGGGATCCAAGGGGAGATACGCAGTATTTT
CDR3aa: CASSLAGGDPRGDTQYF

d_gene: -
v_gene: TRBV5-1
j_gene: TRBJ2-1
abundance: -
CDR3nt: TGCGCCAGCAGCTTGCTCACGGGAGTGAATGAGCAGTTCTTC
CDR3aa: CASSLLTGVNEQFF

d_gene: TRBD1
v_gene: TRBV28
j_gene: TRBJ2-2
abundance: -
CDR3nt: TGTGCCAGCAGCTCACAGACCCGGGACAGGGCCCTCCAGAACACCGGGGAGCTGTTTTTT
CDR3aa: CASSSQTRDRALQNTGELFF

d_gene: -
v_gene: TRBV20-1
j_gene: TRBJ2-2
abundance: few
CDR3nt: TGCAGTGCTAGAGATTCGAGACGGGCTAGCACCGGGGAGCTGTTTTTT
CDR3aa: CSARDSRRASTGELFF

d_gene: -
v_gene: TRBV24-1
j_gene: TRBJ2-1
abundance: few
CDR3nt: TGTGCCACCAGTGATGCAGACCTCCGGGACAACTCCTACAATGAGCAGTTCTTC
CDR3aa: CATSDADLRDNSYNEQFF

d_gene: -
v_gene: TRBV27
j_gene: TRBJ2-2
abundance: few
CDR3nt: TGTGCCAGCAGTAGACGGGCCTGGAACACCGGGGAGCTGTTTTTT
CDR3aa: CASSRRAWNTGELFF

d_gene: TRBD1
v_gene: TRBV7-8
j_gene: TRBJ1-2
abundance: -
CDR3nt: TGTGCCAGCAGCTTAGCGTCGGCAGGGGGCTATGGCTACACCTTC
CDR3aa: CASSLASAGGYGYTF

d_gene: TRBD1
v_gene: TRBV12-3/TRBV12-4
j_gene: TRBJ1-4
abundance: few
CDR3nt: TGTGCCAGCAGTTTTTCGAGGACAGGGAGCCCGAATGAAAAACTGTTTTTT
CDR3aa: CASSFSRTGSPNEKLFF

d_gene: TRBD1
v_gene: TRBV10-3
j_gene: TRBJ2-3
abundance: many
CDR3nt: TGTGCCATCAGTGGAACCGGGACAGGGGGCACAGATACGCAGTATTTT
CDR3aa: CAISGTGTGGTDTQYF

d_gene: -
v_gene: TRBV10-3
j_gene: TRBJ2-1
abundance: -
CDR3nt: TGTGCCATCACCTCCGGTAGAGGGAGTTTTAATGAGCAGTTCTTC
CDR3aa: CAITSGRGSFNEQFF

d_gene: -
v_gene: TRBV10-3
j_gene: TRBJ2-7
abundance: -
CDR3nt: TGTGCCATCAGTGACTCAGGTTCGAGCTCCTACGAGCAGTACTTC
CDR3aa: CAISDSGSSSYEQYF

d_gene: TRBD2
v_gene: TRBV6-5
j_gene: TRBJ2-3
abundance: -
CDR3nt: TGTGCCAGCAGTTACTCGACTAGCGGGGACACAGATACGCAGTATTTT
CDR3aa: CASSYSTSGDTDTQYF

d_gene: TRBD2
v_gene: TRBV15
j_gene: TRBJ2-4
abundance: -
CDR3nt: TGTGCCACCAGCAACGGACTAGCGGGAGGAAACATTCAGTACTTC
CDR3aa: CATSNGLAGGNIQYF

d_gene: TRBD1
v_gene: TRBV4-1
j_gene: TRBJ1-1
abundance: -
CDR3nt: TGCGCCAGCAGCCATGCCCCGGACAGGGGGACCACTGAAGCTTTCTTT
CDR3aa: CASSHAPDRGTTEAFF